A single sample is the source of the 22 T cell receptor beta chains below, sequenced in a study of CD8+CD57+ T cells in acquired aplastic anemia. For CDR3 and TCR beta VDJ profiling, genomic DNA was the template used. TCRdb analysed the reads with MiXCR anew, one entry per CDR3 protein. The sample holds approximately 70,000 distinct CDR3 sequences, less than 65% seen once. The sample comprised sorted CD4+, CD8+, or CD8+CD57+ T cells (not recorded which) from PBMCs. Source of these receptors: a human donor in good health, serving as a control.

The chain employs TRBV13 and TRBJ2-7, with 11 bases lining up with TRBD1. Trimming at V came to 2 bases and at J to 8 bases, leaving 8 bases not matched to a gene. The V gene's germline CDR1 is PRHDT and CDR2 FYEKMQ (reference sequence). CDR3 length equals 15 residues. CDR3 protein: CASSLRTGGGYKQYF. Here the CDR3 DNA reads TGTGCCAGCAGCTTAAGGACAGGGGGCGGTTACAAGCAGTACTTC.

In regard to this clonotype: With a much larger clone just one base away, this may be a read error. This sequence joins TRBV6-4 and TRBJ1-1, with D possibly being TRBD1 (5 bases). Germline assignment: CDR1 MRHNA and CDR2 SNTAGT. The CDR3 runs to 19 residues. Trimming took 1 base from V and 8 from J, leaving 29 bases between them. The CDR3 reads CASSDLGTINPPGYSEAFF. In nucleotides, the CDR3 is TGTGCCAGCAGTGACTTGGGGACCATCAATCCACCAGGGTACTCGGAAGCTTTCTTT.

The chain has TRBV15 and TRBJ2-7, with 11 bases identical to TRBD2. From germline, CDR1 is LNHNV and CDR2 YYDKDF (reference sequence). CDR3 length: 15 residues. V lost 3 bases and J lost 7; bases outside the gene matches: 8. The CDR3 here is CATSRGSGGAGEQYF. In nucleotides, the CDR3 is TGTGCCACCAGCAGGGGTAGCGGGGGGGCTGGGGAGCAGTACTTC.

The chain joins TRBV24-1 to TRBJ2-1; TRBD2 might be the D (5 bases). CDR1 is KGHDR, CDR2 SFDVKD, per germline. The CDR3 contains 14 residues. The germline V and J ends were trimmed by 6 bases and 10 bases, with 18 bases remaining between them. The CDR3 sequence is CATSPTSIGREQFF. The CDR3, as DNA: TGTGCCACCAGTCCCACTAGTATAGGGCGGGAGCAGTTCTTC.

This rearrangement joins TRBV7-8 to TRBJ2-1; D is possibly TRBD2 (5 bases). The CDR3 is 14 residues long. Germline V lookup: CDR1 SGHVS, CDR2 FQNEAQ. V lost 4 bases, J lost 6 bases, and 13 bases lay in between. The CDR3 reads CASSSRTGSNEQFF. In DNA, the CDR3 is TGTGCCAGCAGCTCCCGGACTGGGTCCAATGAGCAGTTCTTC.

Comments on this clonotype: A single base separates this from a much larger clone, so it may be a read error. CDR3 protein: CASSPGGGDQPQHF. DNA for the CDR3: TGTGCCAGCAGCCCAGGAGGTGGCGATCAGCCCCAGCATTTT. The chain joins TRBV3-1 to TRBJ1-5; no reliable D call. Germline V gene sequence: CDR1 LGHDT, CDR2 YNNKEL (reference sequence). The CDR3 spans 14 residues. V lost 4 bases to trimming and J lost 5 bases, with 12 bases between them. The whole variable domain, filled in from reference TRBV3-1 and TRBJ1-5, reads DTAVSQTPKYLVTQMGNDKSIKCEQNLGHDTMYWYKQDSKKFLKIMFSYNNKELIINETVPNRFSPKSPDKAHLNLHINSLELGDSAVYFCASSPGGGDQPQHFGDGTRLSIL.

This clonotype is labeled medium-sized. The chain uses TRBV29-1 and TRBJ1-5, with 10 bases identical to TRBD1. The germline V gene has CDR1 SQVTM and CDR2 ANQGSEA. V dropped 6 bases and J dropped 4; count of bases not matched to a gene: 3. The CDR3 runs 13 residues. CDR3 DNA: TGCAGCGTCGGGACAGGGGTAAATCAGCCCCAGCATTTT. Protein: CSVGTGVNQPQHF.

A remark on this clonotype: A single base separates this from a much larger clone, so it may be a read error. V is TRBV14 and J is TRBJ1-2; D is uncertain. Germline loops: CDR1 SGHDN, CDR2 FVKESK. Trimming cost V 2 bases and J 1 base, with 5 bases left between them. The CDR3 consists of 13 residues. The chain's CDR3 is CASSQYVNYGYTF. CDR3 coding DNA: TGTGCCAGCAGCCAATACGTTAACTATGGCTACACCTTC. The full variable domain, its missing parts supplied by reference TRBV14 and TRBJ1-2, is EAGVTQFPSHSVIEKGQTVTLRCDPISGHDNLYWYRRVMGKEIKFLLHFVKESKQDESGMPNNRFLAERTGGTYSTLKVQPAELEDSGVYFCASSQYVNYGYTFGSGTRLTVV.

This clonotype was observed a few times. This may be a read error, as it is one base from a much larger clone. The chain uses TRBV30 and TRBJ2-2; 8 bases match TRBD2. Looked up from germline, CDR1 is GTSNPN and CDR2 is SVGIG (reference sequence). The CDR3 has 14 amino acids. CDR3 region: CAWSGLAGTGELVF. CDR3 coding DNA: TGTGCCTGGAGTGGGCTAGCGGGCACCGGGGAGCTGGTTTTT.

V and J are TRBV7-3 and TRBJ1-6; D gene ambiguous. The ends were cut back, 5 bases at V and 9 bases at J, with 11 bases in the middle. The CDR3 sequence is 13 residues long. CDR1 and CDR2 from the germline V gene are SGHTA and FQGTGA. As DNA, the CDR3 is TGTGCCAGCAGCCCCGACGGCCTTTCACCCCTCCACTTT. Its protein product is CASSPDGLSPLHF.

This clonotype was counted ten times or more. V usage is TRBV5-1 and J usage is TRBJ2-7; 16 bases map to TRBD2. The germline CDR1 and CDR2 sequences are SGHRS and YFSETQ. CDR3 length: 19 residues. The trim removed 3 bases at V and 1 base at J, leaving 10 bases unmatched. CDR3 DNA: TGCGCCAGCAGCTCTTCCCCGGGACTAGCGGGAGGGAGATCCTACGAGCAGTACTTC. Encoded protein: CASSSSPGLAGGRSYEQYF.

Comments on this clonotype: One end of the junction varies from germline; a read error may be responsible. The chain has TRBV19 and TRBJ1-2, with 9 bases identical to TRBD1. This CDR3 is built from 16 residues. Germline V CDR1 and CDR2: LNHDA, SQIVND (reference sequence). The DNA for the CDR3 is TGTGCCAGTGGTATAGGTCTACAGGGGGCCGCACTGGCCTACACCTTC. It is translated as CASGIGLQGAALAYTF.

The V and J genes are TRBV5-1 and TRBJ2-5; 12 nucleotides align to TRBD2. This CDR3 has 15 residues. V lost 0 bases, J lost 5 bases, and 2 bases stayed unmatched. Germline V CDR1 and CDR2: SGHRS, YFSETQ. The CDR3 here is CASSLGLAGAETQYF. CDR3 bases: TGCGCCAGCAGCTTGGGACTAGCGGGAGCGGAGACCCAGTACTTC.

The V and J genes are TRBV9 and TRBJ2-7; TRBD1 or TRBD2 may be the D gene (5 bases each). The CDR3 extends over 14 amino acids. Trimming shortened V by 4 bases and J by 2 bases, and 13 bases separated the two germline ends. Germline CDR1 is SGDLS and CDR2 is YYNGEE. CDR3 in amino acids: CASSPWDGTYEQYF. CDR3 bases: TGTGCCAGCAGCCCATGGGACGGAACCTACGAGCAGTACTTC.

This clonotype was picked up many times. V and J are TRBV7-8 and TRBJ1-3, with TRBD1 as a possible D gene (5 bases). The CDR3 totals 17 residues. Germline V gene data show CDR1 as SGHVS and CDR2 as FQNEAQ. Trimming stripped 2 bases from V and 2 bases from J, with 16 bases between. Here the CDR3 DNA reads TGTGCCAGCAGCTTAAATCGTGGAGGGGCGCCTGGAAACACCATATATTTT. This codes for CASSLNRGGAPGNTIYF.

This clonotype is medium-sized within its sample. The V and J genes are TRBV7-3 and TRBJ1-1; D is uncertain. Trimming removed 4 bases at V and 0 bases at J, with 6 bases between. The CDR3 length is 13 residues. Germline V gene data show CDR1 as SGHTA and CDR2 as FQGTGA. The CDR3 spells CASSSTVNTEAFF. CDR3 nucleotide sequence: TGTGCCAGCAGCTCGACGGTGAACACTGAAGCTTTCTTT. The full variable domain, with the rest looked up from reference TRBV7-3 and TRBJ1-1, is GAGVSQTPSNKVTEKGKYVELRCDPISGHTALYWYRQSLGQGPEFLIYFQGTGAADDSGLPNDRFFAVRPEGSVSTLKIQRTERGDSAVYLCASSSTVNTEAFFGQGTRLTVV.

The CDR3 region is CASRNDNAYETQYF. For the CDR3, the DNA is TGTGCCAGCAGAAACGACAACGCCTACGAGACCCAGTACTTC. The rearrangement joins TRBV2 to TRBJ2-5, with no clear D. The V and J ends lost 6 bases and 5 bases respectively, with 16 bases between them. The length of the CDR3 is 14 residues. CDR1 is SNHLY and CDR2 is FYNNEI in the germline V gene. The variable domain in full, completed from reference TRBV2 and TRBJ2-5, reads EPEVTQTPSHQVTQMGQEVILRCVPISNHLYFYWYRQILGQKVEFLVSFYNNEISEKSEIFDDQFSVERPDGSNFTLKIRSTKLEDSAMYFCASRNDNAYETQYFGPGTRLLVL.

The chain carries TRBV25-1 and TRBJ2-3, with TRBD2 matching 12 bases. Germline V gene lookup returns CDR1 MGHDK and CDR2 SYGVNS. The CDR3 is 16 amino acids. Losses at the gene ends were 4 bases for V and 5 bases for J; bases not matched to a gene: 7. CDR3 loop: CASSALTSGSLDTQYF. The CDR3 DNA reads TGTGCCAGCAGTGCCTTGACTAGCGGGAGTTTAGATACGCAGTATTTT.

The V gene is TRBV25-1, the J gene TRBJ1-6, with 7 bases that match TRBD1. The CDR3 is made up of 14 amino acids. Trimming took 11 bases from V and 5 from J; bases not matched to a gene: 9. Germline V gene data show CDR1 as MGHDK and CDR2 as SYGVNS. CDR3 amino acids: CAAPLDRDNSPLHF. CDR3 coding DNA: TGTGCCGCGCCCCTCGACAGGGATAATTCACCCCTCCACTTT.

This clonotype was recorded many times. For the CDR3, the DNA is TGTGCCAGCAGTTTATTGGGGGATGCTTTCTTT. Its translation is CASSLLGDAFF. The chain links TRBV12-3 or TRBV12-4 to TRBJ1-1, with D perhaps matching TRBD1 (5 bases). V was clipped by 2 bases and J by 11 bases, with 9 bases between them. This CDR3 comprises 11 residues.

The chain is built from TRBV14 and TRBJ2-1, with D unclear. Per germline, CDR1 SGHDN and CDR2 FVKESK. The CDR3 is 11 amino acids. V was shortened by 4 bases and J by 5 bases, with 3 bases between the two germline ends. CDR3: CASSLDNEQFF. The CDR3 DNA reads as TGTGCCAGCAGCCTCGACAATGAGCAGTTCTTC.

The chain combines TRBV7-7 with TRBJ1-5; 8 bases line up with TRBD1. CDR1 and CDR2 (germline): SSHAT, FNYEAQ (reference sequence). The CDR3 runs to 14 residues. V lost 5 bases, J lost 5 bases, and 5 bases stayed unmatched. CDR3 sequence: CASSVTGDHQPQHF. CDR3 in DNA: TGTGCCAGCAGCGTGACAGGGGACCATCAGCCCCAGCATTTT.